A single sample gave rise to the 11 T cell receptor beta chains below, sequenced in a study of blood T cell repertoires in COVID-19. Using immunoSEQ multiplex PCR, the repertoire was profiled, and TCRdb retains in-frame clones only, with some absent. The table records 340,000 or so clones, around 87% of them present only once. Sample: peripheral blood. The receptors here all came from a man in his fifties or sixties with active or convalescent COVID-19.

The chain uses TRBV12-5 and TRBJ1-1; 7 bases align to TRBD1. This CDR3 is 13 amino acids long. The germline V gene encodes CDR1 LGHNT and CDR2 FRNRAP. CDR3 residues: CVGRAQGDTEAFF. In DNA form, the CDR3 reads TGTGTGGGCAGGGCCCAGGGGGACACTGAAGCTTTCTTT.

This chain joins TRBV10-3 and TRBJ2-7; the D gene is possibly TRBD1 (6 bases). CDR3 length: 14 amino acids. The germline gives CDR1 ENHRY, CDR2 SYGVKD. The V and J ends lost 0 bases and 5 bases respectively, with 11 bases between them. The CDR3: CAISESQGRDEQYF. CDR3 DNA sequence: TGTGCCATCAGTGAGTCACAGGGCAGGGACGAGCAGTACTTC.

The chain is built from TRBV4-3 and TRBJ1-4; D is unresolved. From germline, CDR1 is LGHNA and CDR2 YSLEER. The CDR3 extends over 15 amino acids. The ends were cut back, 0 bases at V and 8 bases at J, with 13 bases in the middle. CDR3 protein: CASSQDDIRGEKLFF. DNA for the CDR3: TGCGCCAGCAGCCAAGACGATATCCGAGGCGAAAAACTGTTTTTT.

This chain connects TRBV5-8 to TRBJ1-1; D unclear. The CDR3 extends over 12 amino acids. Germline CDR1 is SGHTS and CDR2 is YDEGEE. V was shortened by 2 bases and J by 5 bases, with 7 bases between the two germline ends. In DNA form, the CDR3 reads TGTGCCAGCAGCTTTTTGCGGACTGAAGCTTTCTTT. Translated, it gives CASSFLRTEAFF.

This chain's CDR3 is CASSHGQATDTQYF. Written as DNA, the CDR3 is TGTGCCAGCAGCCACGGACAGGCCACAGATACGCAGTATTTT. This chain links TRBV11-3 with TRBJ2-3; the match to TRBD1 covers 7 bases. The germline V gene encodes CDR1 SGHNT and CDR2 YENEEA. V lost 5 bases, J lost 2 bases, and 4 bases stayed unmatched. CDR3 length: 14 residues.

The chain uses TRBV19 and TRBJ2-3, with D hard to call. Trimming stripped 5 bases from V and 1 base from J, with 13 bases between. Germline CDR1 reads LNHDA; CDR2 reads SQIVND (reference sequence). CDR3 length equals 15 residues. CDR3 residues: CASSWPESGTDTQYF. The CDR3 DNA sequence: TGTGCCAGTAGTTGGCCGGAGAGTGGCACAGATACGCAGTATTTT. The whole variable domain, filled in from reference TRBV19 and TRBJ2-3, reads DGGITQSPKYLFRKEGQNVTLSCEQNLNHDAMYWYRQDPGQGLRLIYYSQIVNDFQKGDIAEGYSVSREKKESFPLTVTSAQKNPTAFYLCASSWPESGTDTQYFGPGTRLTVL.

This clone was picked up one time. The chain carries TRBV11-3 and TRBJ1-4, with 7 bases lining up with TRBD1. Germline CDR1 and CDR2: SGHNT and YENEEA. The CDR3 length is 20 residues. Germline trimming cut 2 bases from V and 0 bases from J; bases unmatched to any gene: 15. The DNA for the CDR3 is TGTGCCAGCAGCTTATCCCTCGACAGGGTCCAACTACCAACTAATGAAAAACTGTTTTTT. The encoded protein is CASSLSLDRVQLPTNEKLFF.

The chain couples TRBV19 to TRBJ1-2; weak D call: TRBD1 (6 bases). CDR1 and CDR2 (germline): LNHDA, SQIVND (reference sequence). V was shortened by 6 bases and J by 4 bases, with 18 bases between the two germline ends. The CDR3 is 15 amino acids. CDR3 DNA sequence: TGTGCCAGTAGAGGACAGACCGCAAACTTCTATGGCTACACCTTC. Residues: CASRGQTANFYGYTF.

This clone was found a few times. The V gene is TRBV6-6, the J gene TRBJ2-2, with TRBD2 matching 7 bases. Per the germline V gene, CDR1 is MNHNY and CDR2 is SVGAGI (reference sequence). CDR3 length: 16 residues. The V segment lost 2 bases and the J segment 6 bases; nucleotides outside the gene matches: 9. The CDR3 here is CASSYTRGGRSGELFF. As DNA, the CDR3 is TGTGCCAGCAGTTACACACGCGGGGGTCGTTCCGGGGAGCTGTTTTTT.

The rearrangement joins TRBV28 to TRBJ1-2; no reliable D call. This CDR3 contains 13 residues. Germline loops: CDR1 MDHEN, CDR2 SYDVKM. The V end lost 6 bases, the J end lost 2 bases, and 10 bases lay between the germline ends. In DNA form, the CDR3 reads TGTGCCAGCAGACCGAACGGGAACTATGGCTACACCTTC. Protein sequence: CASRPNGNYGYTF.

The genes are TRBV29-1 and TRBJ1-2, with a weak D call TRBD1 (5 bases). The CDR3 extends over 13 amino acids. In germline, CDR1 is SQVTM, CDR2 ANQGSEA. V lost 3 bases and J lost 8, with 16 bases in between. CDR3 in DNA: TGCAGCGTTGATAGGCGGGGGTTGGGCGGCTACACCTTC. Its protein product is CSVDRRGLGGYTF. The whole variable domain, remainder taken from reference TRBV29-1 and TRBJ1-2, is SAVISQKPSRDICQRGTSLTIQCQVDSQVTMMFWYRQQPGQSLTLIATANQGSEATYESGFVIDKFPISRPNLTFSTLTVSNMSPEDSSIYLCSVDRRGLGGYTFGSGTRLTVV.